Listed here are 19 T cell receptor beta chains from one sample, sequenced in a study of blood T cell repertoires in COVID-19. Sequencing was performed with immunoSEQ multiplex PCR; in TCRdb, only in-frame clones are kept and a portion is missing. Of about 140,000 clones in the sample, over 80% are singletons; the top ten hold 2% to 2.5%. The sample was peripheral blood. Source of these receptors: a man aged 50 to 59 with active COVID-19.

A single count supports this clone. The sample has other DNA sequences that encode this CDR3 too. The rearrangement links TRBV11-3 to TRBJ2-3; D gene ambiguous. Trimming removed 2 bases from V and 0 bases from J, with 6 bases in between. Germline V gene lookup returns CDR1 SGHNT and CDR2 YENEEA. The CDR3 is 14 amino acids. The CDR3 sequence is CASSLTASTDTQYF. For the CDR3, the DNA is TGTGCCAGCAGCTTAACAGCTAGCACAGATACGCAGTATTTT.

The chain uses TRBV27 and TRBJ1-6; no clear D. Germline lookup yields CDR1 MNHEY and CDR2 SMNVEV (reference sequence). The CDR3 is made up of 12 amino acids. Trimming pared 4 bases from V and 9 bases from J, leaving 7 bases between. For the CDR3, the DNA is TGTGCCAGCAGTTCTTGGCCTTCACCCCTCCACTTT. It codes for CASSSWPSPLHF.

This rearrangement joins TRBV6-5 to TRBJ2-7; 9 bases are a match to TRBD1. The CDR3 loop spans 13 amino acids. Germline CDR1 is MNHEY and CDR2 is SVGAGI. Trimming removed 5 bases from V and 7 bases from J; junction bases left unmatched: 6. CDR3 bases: TGTGCCAGCAGTAGTGACAGGGGGTCGGAGCAGTACTTC. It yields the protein CASSSDRGSEQYF.

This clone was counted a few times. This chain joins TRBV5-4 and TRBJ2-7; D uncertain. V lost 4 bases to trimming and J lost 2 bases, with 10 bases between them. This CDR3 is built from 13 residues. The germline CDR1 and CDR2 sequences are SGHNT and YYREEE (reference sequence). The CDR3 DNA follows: TGTGCCAGCAGCCCGGAGAGAGCCTACGAGCAGTACTTC. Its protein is CASSPERAYEQYF.

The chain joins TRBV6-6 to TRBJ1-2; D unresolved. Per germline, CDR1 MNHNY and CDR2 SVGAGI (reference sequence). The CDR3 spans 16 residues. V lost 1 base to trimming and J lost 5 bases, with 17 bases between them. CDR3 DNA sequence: TGTGCCAGCAGTTACTTCCGGGAAGCCAAGACTTATGGCTACACCTTC. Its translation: CASSYFREAKTYGYTF.

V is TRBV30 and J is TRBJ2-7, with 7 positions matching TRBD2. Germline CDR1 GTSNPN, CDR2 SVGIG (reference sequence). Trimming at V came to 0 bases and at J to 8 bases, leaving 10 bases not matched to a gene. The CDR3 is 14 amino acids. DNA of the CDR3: TGTGCCTGGAGTGTTTCAAGCGGGGTCTTGAAGCAGTACTTC. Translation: CAWSVSSGVLKQYF.

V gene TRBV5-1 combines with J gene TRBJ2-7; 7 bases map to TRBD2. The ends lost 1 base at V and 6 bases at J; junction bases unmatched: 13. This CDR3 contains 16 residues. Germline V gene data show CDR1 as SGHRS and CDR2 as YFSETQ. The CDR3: CASSLMGGSSAPEQYF. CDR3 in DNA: TGCGCCAGCAGCTTGATGGGGGGGAGCTCGGCCCCCGAGCAGTACTTC.

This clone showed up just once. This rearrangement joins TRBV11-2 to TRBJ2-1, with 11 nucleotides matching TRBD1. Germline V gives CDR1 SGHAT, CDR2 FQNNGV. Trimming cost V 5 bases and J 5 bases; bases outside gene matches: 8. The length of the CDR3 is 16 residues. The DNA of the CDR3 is TGTGCCAGCAGCCCGACGGGGGGACAGGGGGACAATGAGCAGTTCTTC. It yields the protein CASSPTGGQGDNEQFF.

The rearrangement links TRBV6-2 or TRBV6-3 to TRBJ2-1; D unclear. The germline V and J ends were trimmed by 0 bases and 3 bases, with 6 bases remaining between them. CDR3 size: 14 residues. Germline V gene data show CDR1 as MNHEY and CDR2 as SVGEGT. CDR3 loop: CASSYSMRYNEQFF. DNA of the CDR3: TGTGCCAGCAGTTACTCGATGCGCTACAATGAGCAGTTCTTC.

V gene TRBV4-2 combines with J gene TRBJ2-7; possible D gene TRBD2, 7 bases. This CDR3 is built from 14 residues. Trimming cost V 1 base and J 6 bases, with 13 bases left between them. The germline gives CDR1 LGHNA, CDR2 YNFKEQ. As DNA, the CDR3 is TGTGCCAGCAGCCAAGTGGAGGGGGAGGGCGAGCAGTACTTC. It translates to CASSQVEGEGEQYF.

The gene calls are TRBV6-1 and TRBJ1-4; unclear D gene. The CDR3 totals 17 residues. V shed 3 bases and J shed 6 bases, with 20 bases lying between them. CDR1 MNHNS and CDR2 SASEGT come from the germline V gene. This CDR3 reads CASSEEAGLAGYEKLFF. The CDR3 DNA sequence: TGTGCCAGCAGTGAGGAGGCAGGACTGGCAGGATATGAAAAACTGTTTTTT.

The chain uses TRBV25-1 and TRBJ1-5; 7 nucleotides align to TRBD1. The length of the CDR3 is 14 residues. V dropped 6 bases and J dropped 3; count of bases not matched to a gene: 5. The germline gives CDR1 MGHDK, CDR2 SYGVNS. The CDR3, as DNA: TGTGCCAGCAGGGAGACAGGGCTCAATCAGCCCCAGCATTTT. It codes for CASRETGLNQPQHF.

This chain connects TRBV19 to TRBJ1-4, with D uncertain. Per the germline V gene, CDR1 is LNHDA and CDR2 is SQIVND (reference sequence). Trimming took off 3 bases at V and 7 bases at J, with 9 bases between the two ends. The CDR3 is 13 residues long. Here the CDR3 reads CASSIRGSEKLFF. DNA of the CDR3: TGTGCCAGTAGTATTCGGGGTAGTGAAAAACTGTTTTTT.

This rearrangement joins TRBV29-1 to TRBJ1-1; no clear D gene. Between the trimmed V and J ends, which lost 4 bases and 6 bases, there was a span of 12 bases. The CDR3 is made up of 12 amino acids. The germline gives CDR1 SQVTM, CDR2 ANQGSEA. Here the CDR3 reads CSVGFRMSEAFF. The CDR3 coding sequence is TGCAGCGTTGGATTCAGGATGTCTGAAGCTTTCTTT.

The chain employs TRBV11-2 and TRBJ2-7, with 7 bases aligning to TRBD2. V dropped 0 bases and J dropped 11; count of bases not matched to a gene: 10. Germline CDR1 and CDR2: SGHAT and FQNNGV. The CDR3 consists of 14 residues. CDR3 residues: CASSLEASGKTEYF. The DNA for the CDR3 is TGTGCCAGCAGCTTAGAGGCTAGCGGTAAGACGGAGTACTTC.

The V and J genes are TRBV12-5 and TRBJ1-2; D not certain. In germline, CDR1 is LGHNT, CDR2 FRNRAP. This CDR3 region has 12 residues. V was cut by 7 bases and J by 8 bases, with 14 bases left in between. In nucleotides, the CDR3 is TGTGCTAGTGCACCGGCGGGTCGGGGCTACACCTTC. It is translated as CASAPAGRGYTF.

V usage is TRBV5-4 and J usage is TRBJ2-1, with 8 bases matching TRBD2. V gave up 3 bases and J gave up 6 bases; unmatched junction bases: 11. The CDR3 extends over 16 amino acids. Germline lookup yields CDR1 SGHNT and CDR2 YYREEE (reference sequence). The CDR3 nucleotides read TGTGCCAGCAGCTCTCGGATTGGGCTAGCGGGCAATGAGCAGTTCTTC. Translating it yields CASSSRIGLAGNEQFF.

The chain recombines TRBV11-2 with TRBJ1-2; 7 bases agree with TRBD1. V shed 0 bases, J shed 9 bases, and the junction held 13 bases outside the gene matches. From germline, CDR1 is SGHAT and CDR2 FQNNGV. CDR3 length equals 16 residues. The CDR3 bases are TGTGCCAGCAGCTTAGAACTAGCCGTGACAGGGCAGAGCTACACCTTC. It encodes CASSLELAVTGQSYTF.

This CDR3 reads CASRGQGGYGYTF. CDR3 nucleotides: TGTGCCAGCAGAGGACAGGGAGGGTATGGCTACACCTTC. This chain uses TRBV11-2 with TRBJ1-2; 8 nucleotides line up with TRBD1. The CDR3 has 13 amino acids. The germline V gene has CDR1 SGHAT and CDR2 FQNNGV. V lost 6 bases, J lost 5 bases, and 5 bases stayed unmatched.